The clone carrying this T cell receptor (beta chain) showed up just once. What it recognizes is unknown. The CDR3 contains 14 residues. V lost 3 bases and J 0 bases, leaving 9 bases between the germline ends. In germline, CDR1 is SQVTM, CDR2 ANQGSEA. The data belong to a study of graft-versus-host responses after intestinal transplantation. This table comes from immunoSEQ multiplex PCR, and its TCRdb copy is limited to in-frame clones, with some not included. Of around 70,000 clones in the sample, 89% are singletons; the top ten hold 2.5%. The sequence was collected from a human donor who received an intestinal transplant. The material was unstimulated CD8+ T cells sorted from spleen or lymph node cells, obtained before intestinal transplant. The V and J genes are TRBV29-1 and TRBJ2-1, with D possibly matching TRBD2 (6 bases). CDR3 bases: TGCAGCGTTGACGACGGGAGCTCCTACAATGAGCAGTTCTTC. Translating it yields CSVDDGSSYNEQFF.